Following are 2 T cell receptor beta chains from one sample sequenced in a study of molecular identifiers for immune sequencing clone quantification. TCRdb re-called the PCR reads through MiXCR, storing one row per CDR3 protein. This sample carries about 510,000 distinct CDR3 sequences, 20% to 25% of them seen once, and the ten largest clones take around 0.84%. The sequenced material came from naive CD8+ T cells from blood, with Jurkat cell RNA spiked in. As to subset: FACS-sorted CD8+CD4-CCR7+CD45RA+ naive T cells. These receptors were obtained from a human donor in good health. Some libraries in this study had Jurkat cell RNA spiked in.

Details on this clonotype: A much larger clone lies a single base off, so this may be a read error. The gene calls are TRBV9 and TRBJ2-5; unclear D gene. Germline CDR1 is SGDLS and CDR2 is YYNGEE. This CDR3 spans 12 amino acids. CDR3 DNA: TGTACCAGCAGCGCAAACCAAGAGACCCAGTACTTC. Residues: CTSSANQETQYF.

A word on this clonotype: The junction does not match germline at one end; this may be a read error. The rearrangement links TRBV4-3 to TRBJ1-2; maybe TRBD1 (5 bases). CDR3 length equals 16 residues. The germline CDR1 and CDR2 sequences are LGHNA and YSLEER. In DNA, the CDR3 is TGCGCCAGCAGCCAAGATGGGGGGACCCCCGGGGAGGTGGCTCGATTC. Amino acid sequence: CASSQDGGTPGEVARF.